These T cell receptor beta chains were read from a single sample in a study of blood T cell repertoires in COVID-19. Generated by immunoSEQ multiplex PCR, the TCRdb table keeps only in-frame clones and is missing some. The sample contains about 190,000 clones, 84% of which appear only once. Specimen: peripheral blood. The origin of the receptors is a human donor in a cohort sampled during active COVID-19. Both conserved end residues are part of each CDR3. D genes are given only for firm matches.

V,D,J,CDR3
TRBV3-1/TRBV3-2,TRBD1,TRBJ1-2,CASSPDRGKYTF
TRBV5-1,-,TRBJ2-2,CASSTRASNTGELFF
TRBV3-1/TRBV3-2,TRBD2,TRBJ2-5,CASSQEFQRAGVSQYF
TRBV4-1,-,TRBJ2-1,CASSPRVTQEVRPFF
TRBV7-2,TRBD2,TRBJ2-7,CASSLDRGRIYEQYF
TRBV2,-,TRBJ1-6,CASSGQERNSPLHF
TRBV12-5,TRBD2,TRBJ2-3,CASATGEGPDTQYF
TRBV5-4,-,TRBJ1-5,CASSLNSFEEHF
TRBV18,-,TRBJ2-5,CASSQSGVGETQYF
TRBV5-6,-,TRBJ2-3,CASSFVRGTDTQYF
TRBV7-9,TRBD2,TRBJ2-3,CASSLASGGARLDF
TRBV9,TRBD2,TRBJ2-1,CASSVVLAGGSYNEQFF
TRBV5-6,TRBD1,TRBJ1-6,CASSKATGTFANSPLHF
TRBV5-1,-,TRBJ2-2,CASSPVGLISAGELFF
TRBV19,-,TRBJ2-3,CASSTRYRGTQYF